Listed below are T cell receptor beta chains from one sample, sequenced in a study of T cell responses to AZD1222 COVID-19 vaccine. Sequenced by immunoSEQ multiplex PCR; TCRdb stores in-frame clones only, minus some. The sample lists roughly 100,000 clones, 70% to 90% occurring once. The input for sequencing was peripheral blood, taken on day 0 of AZD1222 vaccination. Receptors were obtained from an adult in good health. Each CDR3 is given with its conserved first and last residue.

j_call: TRBJ2-1
v_call: TRBV5-1
cdr3_aa: CASSLMRGASYNEQFF

j_call: TRBJ2-7
v_call: TRBV5-4
cdr3_aa: CASSSPELPYAEQYF

j_call: TRBJ1-1
v_call: TRBV12-3/TRBV12-4
cdr3_aa: CASSYEALAEAFF

j_call: TRBJ1-1
v_call: TRBV5-4
cdr3_aa: CASSLGHMNTEAFF

j_call: TRBJ2-7
v_call: TRBV7-9
cdr3_aa: CASSRGPFDAGGSYEQYF

j_call: TRBJ1-2
v_call: TRBV4-1
cdr3_aa: CASSHPPSGNYGYTF

j_call: TRBJ2-7
v_call: TRBV20-1
cdr3_aa: CSASRSLRGGSSVSYEQYF

j_call: TRBJ2-4
v_call: TRBV2
cdr3_aa: CASREYSAPANIQYF

j_call: TRBJ1-4
v_call: TRBV7-9
cdr3_aa: CASSRQGTNEKLFF

j_call: TRBJ1-2
v_call: TRBV5-1
cdr3_aa: CASSETVNGYTF

j_call: TRBJ2-3
v_call: TRBV11-2
cdr3_aa: CASSLVGGSTDTQYF

j_call: TRBJ2-7
v_call: TRBV4-1
cdr3_aa: CASSQDGDSSYEQYF

j_call: TRBJ1-2
v_call: TRBV7-8
cdr3_aa: CASSLQSGENYGYTF

j_call: TRBJ2-3
v_call: TRBV24-1
cdr3_aa: CATSESGTGRTDTQYF

j_call: TRBJ1-2
v_call: TRBV28
cdr3_aa: CASSALSGLYRDGYTF

j_call: TRBJ2-1
v_call: TRBV5-1
cdr3_aa: CASTRGQTISYNEQFF

j_call: TRBJ1-1
v_call: TRBV2
cdr3_aa: CASSEWMGLNTEAFF

j_call: TRBJ1-2
v_call: TRBV4-1
cdr3_aa: CASSQPTGEDGYTF

j_call: TRBJ1-2
v_call: TRBV29-1
cdr3_aa: CSVEDRERLNYGYTF

j_call: TRBJ1-2
v_call: TRBV10-3
cdr3_aa: CAISEHKSGGAYGYTF

j_call: TRBJ1-5
v_call: TRBV19
cdr3_aa: CASHPGQGRNQPQHF

j_call: TRBJ2-1
v_call: TRBV5-4
cdr3_aa: CASSLSGYEQFF

j_call: TRBJ2-5
v_call: TRBV2
cdr3_aa: CASTGLANQETQYF

j_call: TRBJ1-2
v_call: TRBV4-3
cdr3_aa: CASSQYSGAYGYTF

j_call: TRBJ2-2
v_call: TRBV11-2
cdr3_aa: CASSRVGAAGELFF

j_call: TRBJ2-2
v_call: TRBV7-2
cdr3_aa: CASRRSGLLNTGELFF

j_call: TRBJ1-2
v_call: TRBV28
cdr3_aa: CASSWGVSGGYTF

j_call: TRBJ2-5
v_call: TRBV27
cdr3_aa: CASSSRVAGIGETQYF